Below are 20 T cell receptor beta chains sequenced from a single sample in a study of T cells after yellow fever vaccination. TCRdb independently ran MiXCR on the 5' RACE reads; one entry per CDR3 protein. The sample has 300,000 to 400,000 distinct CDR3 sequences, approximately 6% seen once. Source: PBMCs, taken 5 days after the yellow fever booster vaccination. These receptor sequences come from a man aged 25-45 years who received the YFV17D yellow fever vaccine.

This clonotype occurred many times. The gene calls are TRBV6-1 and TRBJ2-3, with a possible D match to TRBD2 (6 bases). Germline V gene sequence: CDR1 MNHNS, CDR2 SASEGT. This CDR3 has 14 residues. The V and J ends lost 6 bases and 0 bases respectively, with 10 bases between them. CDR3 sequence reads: CASSQSGSTDTQYF. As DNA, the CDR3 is TGTGCCAGCAGCCAGAGCGGGAGCACAGATACGCAGTATTTT.

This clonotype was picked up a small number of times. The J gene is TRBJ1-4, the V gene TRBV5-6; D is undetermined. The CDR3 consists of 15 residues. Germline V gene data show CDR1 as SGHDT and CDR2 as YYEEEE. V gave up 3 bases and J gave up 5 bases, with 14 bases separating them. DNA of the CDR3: TGTGCCAGCAGCTCGTTTGGACGCCGGAATGAAAAACTGTTTTTT. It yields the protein CASSSFGRRNEKLFF.

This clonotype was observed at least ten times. The CDR3 DNA follows: TGTGCCAGCAGCCCTAAACAGCGCCTGAACACTGAAGCTTTCTTT. This sequence encodes CASSPKQRLNTEAFF. This chain connects TRBV7-9 to TRBJ1-1; D unresolved. Germline V gene data show CDR1 as SEHNR and CDR2 as FQNEAQ (reference sequence). V lost 5 bases to trimming and J lost 0 bases, with 13 bases between them. This CDR3 is 15 amino acids long.

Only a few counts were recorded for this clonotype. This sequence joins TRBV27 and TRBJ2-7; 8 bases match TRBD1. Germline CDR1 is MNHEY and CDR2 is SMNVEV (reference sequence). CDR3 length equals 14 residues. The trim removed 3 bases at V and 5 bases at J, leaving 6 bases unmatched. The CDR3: CASSFKQTGDEQYF. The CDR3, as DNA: TGTGCCAGCAGTTTTAAGCAGACAGGGGACGAGCAGTACTTC.

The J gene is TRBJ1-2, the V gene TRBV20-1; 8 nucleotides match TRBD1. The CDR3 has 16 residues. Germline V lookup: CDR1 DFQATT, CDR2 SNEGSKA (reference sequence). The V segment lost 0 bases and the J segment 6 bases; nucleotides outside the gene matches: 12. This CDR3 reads CSARDRPDRAYDGYTF. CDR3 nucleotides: TGCAGTGCTAGAGATAGGCCGGACAGGGCTTACGATGGCTACACCTTC.

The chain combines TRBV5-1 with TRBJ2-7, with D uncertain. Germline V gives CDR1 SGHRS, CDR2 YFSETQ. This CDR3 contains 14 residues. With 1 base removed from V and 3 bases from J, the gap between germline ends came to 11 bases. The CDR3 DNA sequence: TGCGCCAGCAGCTTGAATCCTGGGATCTACGAGCAGTACTTC. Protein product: CASSLNPGIYEQYF.

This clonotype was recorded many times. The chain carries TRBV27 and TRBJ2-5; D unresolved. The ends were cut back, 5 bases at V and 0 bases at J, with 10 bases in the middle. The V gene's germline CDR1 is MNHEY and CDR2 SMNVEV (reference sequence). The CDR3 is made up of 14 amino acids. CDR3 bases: TGTGCCAGCAGTCCGAGACATTACCAAGAGACCCAGTACTTC. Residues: CASSPRHYQETQYF.

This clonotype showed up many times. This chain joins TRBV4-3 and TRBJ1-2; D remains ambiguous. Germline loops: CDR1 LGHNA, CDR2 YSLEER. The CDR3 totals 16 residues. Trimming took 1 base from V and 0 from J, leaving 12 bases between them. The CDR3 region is CASSQAQARANYGYTF. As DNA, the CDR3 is TGCGCCAGCAGCCAAGCTCAGGCGCGGGCTAACTATGGCTACACCTTC.

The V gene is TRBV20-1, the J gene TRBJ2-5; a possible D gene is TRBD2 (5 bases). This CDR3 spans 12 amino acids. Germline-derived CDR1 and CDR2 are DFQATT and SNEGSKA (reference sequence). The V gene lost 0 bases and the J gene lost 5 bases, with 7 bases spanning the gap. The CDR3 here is CSARDWRETQYF. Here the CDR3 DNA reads TGCAGTGCTAGAGATTGGAGGGAGACCCAGTACTTC.

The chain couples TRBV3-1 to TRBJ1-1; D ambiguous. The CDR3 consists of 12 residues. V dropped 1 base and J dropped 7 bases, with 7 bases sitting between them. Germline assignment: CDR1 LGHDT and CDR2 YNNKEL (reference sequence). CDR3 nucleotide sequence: TGTGCCAGCAGCCAAGGACCAGTTGAAGCTTTCTTT. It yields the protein CASSQGPVEAFF.

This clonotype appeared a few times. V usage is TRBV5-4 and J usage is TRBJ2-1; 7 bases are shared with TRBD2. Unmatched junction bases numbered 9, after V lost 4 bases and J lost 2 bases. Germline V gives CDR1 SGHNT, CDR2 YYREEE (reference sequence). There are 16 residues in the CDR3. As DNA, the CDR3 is TGTGCCAGCAGCCAAGTAGCGGGTACTACCTACAATGAGCAGTTCTTC. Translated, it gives CASSQVAGTTYNEQFF.

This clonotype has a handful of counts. The CDR3 DNA is TGTGCCACCAGCAGAGCCGACAGTTTTGAAGCTTTCTTT. This codes for CATSRADSFEAFF. The chain is built from TRBV15 and TRBJ1-1; the D gene is possibly TRBD1 (5 bases). Germline CDR1 LNHNV, CDR2 YYDKDF (reference sequence). V was shortened by 1 base and J by 7 bases, with 10 bases between the two germline ends. This CDR3 is built from 13 residues.

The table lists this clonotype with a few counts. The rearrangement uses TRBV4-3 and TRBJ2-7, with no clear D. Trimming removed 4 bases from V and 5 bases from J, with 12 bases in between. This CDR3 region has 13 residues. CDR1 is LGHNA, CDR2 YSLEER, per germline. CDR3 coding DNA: TGCGCCAGCAGCCCCTCCCGAGCCCACGAGCAGTACTTC. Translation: CASSPSRAHEQYF.

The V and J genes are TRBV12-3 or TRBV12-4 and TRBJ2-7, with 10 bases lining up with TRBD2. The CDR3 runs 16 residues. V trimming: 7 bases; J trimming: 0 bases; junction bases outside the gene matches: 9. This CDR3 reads CASKGPLAGVSYEQYF. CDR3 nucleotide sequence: TGTGCCAGCAAAGGCCCCCTAGCGGGAGTCTCCTACGAGCAGTACTTC.

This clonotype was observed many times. DNA of the CDR3: TGCAGTGCTCCCGGGACTAGCGCAGATACGCAGTATTTT. Encoded protein: CSAPGTSADTQYF. V and J are TRBV20-1 and TRBJ2-3, with 10 positions matching TRBD2. Germline V gene sequence: CDR1 DFQATT, CDR2 SNEGSKA (reference sequence). The CDR3 is 13 amino acids. Unmatched junction bases numbered 3, after V lost 5 bases and J lost 4 bases.

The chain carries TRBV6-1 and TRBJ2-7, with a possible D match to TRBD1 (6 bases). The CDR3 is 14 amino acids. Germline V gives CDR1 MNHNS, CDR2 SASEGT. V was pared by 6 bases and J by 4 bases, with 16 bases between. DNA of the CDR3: TGTGCCAGCAGACCACCGGGACAAATTTACGAGCAGTACTTC. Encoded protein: CASRPPGQIYEQYF.

CDR3 in DNA: TGTGCCAGCAGCAAACCGCCGCCAGGGAGAGAGCAGTACTTC. It specifies CASSKPPPGREQYF. The rearrangement links TRBV27 to TRBJ2-7; D may be TRBD1 or TRBD2 (5 bases each). The ends were cut back, 6 bases at V and 7 bases at J, with 19 bases in the middle. Per the germline V gene, CDR1 is MNHEY and CDR2 is SMNVEV (reference sequence). The CDR3 totals 14 residues.

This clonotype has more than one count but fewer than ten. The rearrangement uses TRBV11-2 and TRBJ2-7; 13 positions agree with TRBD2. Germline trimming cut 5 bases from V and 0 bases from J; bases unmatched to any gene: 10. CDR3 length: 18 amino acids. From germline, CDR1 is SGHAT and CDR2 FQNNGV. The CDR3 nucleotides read TGTGCCAGCAGCCCACAAGGGGGGACTAGCGGGACCTCCTACGAGCAGTACTTC. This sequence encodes CASSPQGGTSGTSYEQYF.

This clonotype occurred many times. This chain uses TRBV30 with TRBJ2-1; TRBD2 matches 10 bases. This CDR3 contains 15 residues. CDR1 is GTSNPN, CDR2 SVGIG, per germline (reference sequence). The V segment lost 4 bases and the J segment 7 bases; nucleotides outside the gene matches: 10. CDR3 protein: CAWTPSGRAINEQFF. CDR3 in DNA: TGTGCCTGGACCCCCAGCGGGAGGGCCATAAATGAGCAGTTCTTC.

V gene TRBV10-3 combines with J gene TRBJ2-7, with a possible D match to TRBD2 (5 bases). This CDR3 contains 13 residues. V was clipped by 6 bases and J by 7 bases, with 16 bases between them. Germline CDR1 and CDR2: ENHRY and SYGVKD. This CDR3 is CAISPDPSGEQYF. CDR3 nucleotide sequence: TGTGCCATCAGCCCCGACCCCTCGGGGGAGCAGTACTTC.